A single sample gave rise to the 10 T cell receptor beta chains below, sequenced in a study of control samples from healthy donors and cancer patients. Profiled with immunoSEQ multiplex PCR; TCRdb holds only in-frame clones, not every one. This table has some 150,000 clones, approximately 94% appearing once. Sequenced input: blood. The receptor source for this set is a man aged 35-49 years in good health.

The chain has TRBV18 and TRBJ1-6; 10 bases line up with TRBD1. Unmatched junction bases numbered 11, after V lost 6 bases and J lost 6 bases. Germline CDR1 KGHSH, CDR2 LQKENI. The CDR3 runs 17 residues. The CDR3 nucleotides read TGTGCCAGCTCCCCGCGACAGGGGGCAGGTGGTAATTCACCCCTCCACTTT. The encoded protein is CASSPRQGAGGNSPLHF.

The rearrangement links TRBV6-2 or TRBV6-3 to TRBJ1-2; D perhaps matches TRBD1 (6 bases). Germline V gene sequence: CDR1 MNHEY, CDR2 SVGEGT. This CDR3 region has 14 residues. Between the trimmed V and J ends, which lost 2 bases and 8 bases, there was a span of 15 bases. Here the CDR3 reads CASSYPQGTRGYTF. CDR3 nucleotide sequence: TGTGCCAGCAGTTACCCCCAGGGGACGAGGGGCTACACCTTC.

V and J are TRBV3-1 (or the pseudogene TRBV3-2) and TRBJ2-1; tentatively, D is TRBD1 or TRBD2 (6 bases each). Trimming removed 1 base at V and 9 bases at J, with 13 bases between. This CDR3 is 14 amino acids long. Germline V gene sequence: CDR1 LGHDT, CDR2 YNNKEL (reference sequence). The CDR3 DNA follows: TGTGCCAGCAGCCAAGCCCCGGGGGCTTCTGAGCAGTTCTTC. The encoded protein is CASSQAPGASEQFF.

CDR3 sequence reads: CASSMPGGQNTEAFF. For the CDR3, the DNA is TGTGCCAGTAGTATGCCAGGGGGCCAGAACACTGAAGCTTTCTTT. V is TRBV19 and J is TRBJ1-1, with TRBD1 identical over 8 bases. The germline V gene encodes CDR1 LNHDA and CDR2 SQIVND (reference sequence). Germline trimming cut 3 bases from V and 1 base from J; bases unmatched to any gene: 4. This CDR3 is 15 amino acids long.

The chain joins TRBV30 to TRBJ1-5; no reliable D call. The germline gives CDR1 GTSNPN, CDR2 SVGIG (reference sequence). This CDR3 is built from 13 residues. The V end lost 4 bases, the J end lost 0 bases, and 7 bases lay between the germline ends. CDR3 bases: TGTGCCTGGACAGCTAGTAGCAATCAGCCCCAGCATTTT. Amino acid sequence: CAWTASSNQPQHF.

The chain combines TRBV5-5 with TRBJ2-2, with 7 bases aligning to TRBD1. Germline V gene sequence: CDR1 SGHKS, CDR2 YYEKEE (reference sequence). Losses at the gene ends were 1 base for V and 16 bases for J; bases not matched to a gene: 13. CDR3 length: 14 residues. This CDR3 is CASSLISGQLKWFF. The CDR3 region has the DNA TGTGCCAGCAGCTTGATATCGGGACAGCTGAAGTGGTTTTTT.

The V and J genes are TRBV5-6 and TRBJ2-7, with TRBD1 as a possible D gene (6 bases). This CDR3 is 15 amino acids long. In germline, CDR1 is SGHDT, CDR2 YYEEEE. V was trimmed by 4 bases and J by 1 base, leaving 15 bases between them. The CDR3 spells CASSPTSGASYEQYF. DNA of the CDR3: TGTGCCAGCAGCCCAACGTCAGGGGCTTCCTACGAGCAGTACTTC.

The V call is TRBV5-1, the J call TRBJ1-1; 7 nucleotides line up with TRBD1. CDR3 length: 13 residues. V lost 0 bases to trimming and J lost 6 bases; unmatched junction nucleotides: 2. Germline V gives CDR1 SGHRS, CDR2 YFSETQ. The CDR3 reads CASSLATGAEAFF. The CDR3 coding sequence is TGCGCCAGCAGCTTGGCAACAGGGGCTGAAGCTTTCTTT.

The chain carries TRBV6-5 and TRBJ2-5, with TRBD1 identical over 8 bases. From germline, CDR1 is MNHEY and CDR2 SVGAGI. The CDR3 covers 14 residues. J lost 7 bases, V lost 2 bases, and 6 bases had no gene match. Here the CDR3 reads CASSYRGQGATQYF. The CDR3 nucleotides are TGTGCCAGCAGTTACAGGGGCCAGGGGGCGACCCAGTACTTC.

V usage is TRBV7-2 and J usage is TRBJ1-2; D unclear. The CDR3 totals 12 residues. The V end lost 2 bases, the J end lost 4 bases, and 5 bases lay between the germline ends. The germline V gene encodes CDR1 SGHTA and CDR2 FQGNSA. The DNA for the CDR3 is TGTGCCAGCAGCTTATCAGGCTATGGCTACACCTTC. It specifies CASSLSGYGYTF. The variable domain in full, with the rest retrieved from reference TRBV7-2 and TRBJ1-2, is GAGVSQSPSNKVTEKGKDVELRCDPISGHTALYWYRQSLGQGLEFLIYFQGNSAPDKSGLPSDRFSAERTGGSVSTLTIQRTQQEDSAVYLCASSLSGYGYTFGSGTRLTVV.